This TCR beta chain appears in the sequencing data of a study of blood T cell repertoires in COVID-19. In the study overall: The United States, Italy and Spain were the sources of the acute and convalescent COVID-19 samples.

Authors' analysis steps: Nucleated cell counts were estimated from reference gene primer amplification. TCRdb's table, derived via immunoSEQ multiplex PCR, lists solely in-frame clones and lacks some. The D gene and trimming were derived from the DNA, and the V and J assignments and clone size from that table. The profile shows about 52,000 clones, approximately 84% of them singletons. The CDR3 loop spans 15 amino acids. V was clipped by 1 base and J by 1 base, with 11 bases between them. Germline CDR1 SGHRS, CDR2 YFSETQ. The chain is built from TRBV5-1 and TRBJ1-1, with D perhaps TRBD1 (5 bases). Sequencing was done on a sample of peripheral blood. The clonotype was recovered from a man aged 65 to 79 with acute or convalescent COVID-19. Here the CDR3 DNA reads TGCGCCAGCAGCTTGAGGGCACAGGCGAACACTGAAGCTTTCTTT. Translating gives CASSLRAQANTEAFF.